The 26 T cell receptor beta chains in this list originate from one sample, sequenced in a study of T-cell reconstitution after alpha-beta-depleted transplantation in children. The TCRbeta library was prepared with unique molecular identifiers. Via MiXCR, TCRdb re-called the PCR reads, giving one row per CDR3 protein. The sample holds a few hundred thousand distinct CDR3 sequences, about 9.3% seen once. Here the sequenced sample was PBMCs from the stem cell graft donor, taken from the stem cell graft. These receptors were obtained from a human donor who donated a stem cell graft to a child with acute lymphoblastic leukemia.

This clonotype has ten or more counts. J is TRBJ2-1 and V is TRBV6-2 or TRBV6-3; 13 bases are a match to TRBD2. The CDR3 consists of 18 residues. Germline lookup yields CDR1 MNHEY and CDR2 SVGEGT. Trimming at V came to 0 bases and at J to 7 bases, leaving 9 bases not matched to a gene. CDR3 sequence (DNA): TGTGCCAGCAGTTACTCGCCTTATACTAGCGGGAGGGGTAATGAGCAGTTCTTC. Its protein is CASSYSPYTSGRGNEQFF.

This clonotype has just a few counts. The chain is built from TRBV30 and TRBJ1-5, with D tentatively TRBD1 (6 bases). Per germline, CDR1 GTSNPN and CDR2 SVGIG (reference sequence). Trimming took 4 bases from V and 6 from J, leaving 13 bases between them. This CDR3 contains 13 residues. Written as DNA, the CDR3 is TGTGCCTGGAACGGGGGGCGAGCTCAGCCCCAGCATTTT. Its translation is CAWNGGRAQPQHF.

The chain links TRBV27 to TRBJ2-5; TRBD2 agrees at 13 bases. This CDR3 contains 16 residues. After removal of 2 bases from V and 1 base from J, the junction contained 1 base not matched to a gene. CDR1 and CDR2 from the germline V gene are MNHEY and SMNVEV (reference sequence). DNA for the CDR3: TGTGCCAGCAGTTTAGGGACTAGCGGGACCCAAGAGACCCAGTACTTC. Translating it yields CASSLGTSGTQETQYF.

This clonotype came up a few times. The J gene is TRBJ2-3, the V gene TRBV4-1, with D hard to call. Trimming removed 1 base at V and 4 bases at J, with 6 bases between. The CDR3 spans 13 residues. CDR1 and CDR2 (germline): MGHRA, YSYEKL. The CDR3 bases are TGCGCCAGCAGCCAAGGCTCCCCAGATACGCAGTATTTT. Translation gives CASSQGSPDTQYF.

The rearrangement links TRBV7-3 to TRBJ1-1; D not certain. The CDR3 length is 13 residues. Germline loops: CDR1 SGHTA, CDR2 FQGTGA. V dropped 0 bases and J dropped 6 bases, with 8 bases sitting between them. The CDR3 DNA follows: TGTGCCAGCAGCTTAACACAGCTCGCTGAAGCTTTCTTT. Protein product: CASSLTQLAEAFF.

V and J are TRBV28 and TRBJ1-5, with TRBD1 identical over 7 bases. Germline CDR1 MDHEN, CDR2 SYDVKM. This CDR3 has 14 residues. Losses at the gene ends were 10 bases for V and 4 bases for J; bases not matched to a gene: 10. The CDR3 region is CATFRQGPNQPQHF. The CDR3 nucleotides are TGTGCCACCTTCAGACAGGGTCCGAATCAGCCCCAGCATTTT.

Ten or more counts support this clonotype. This rearrangement joins TRBV7-9 to TRBJ2-1; 12 bases align to TRBD2. The CDR3 contains 15 residues. The V segment lost 2 bases and the J segment 7 bases; nucleotides outside the gene matches: 3. Germline lookup yields CDR1 SEHNR and CDR2 FQNEAQ (reference sequence). The CDR3 nucleotides are TGTGCCAGCAGCTTACCCGGACTAGCGGGGAATGAGCAGTTCTTC. The encoded protein is CASSLPGLAGNEQFF.

The sample holds many counts of this clonotype. The chain combines TRBV29-1 with TRBJ1-2; D not resolved. Trimming pared 4 bases from V and 0 bases from J, leaving 9 bases between. The germline V gene encodes CDR1 SQVTM and CDR2 ANQGSEA. The CDR3 is 13 amino acids. The DNA for the CDR3 is TGCAGCGTTGTTGGGGAAACTAACTATGGCTACACCTTC. This gives the protein CSVVGETNYGYTF.

This clonotype was detected ten times or more. The chain links TRBV20-1 to TRBJ2-7; D gene unclear. The CDR3 contains 13 residues. Trimming removed 1 base at V and 1 base at J, with 8 bases between. CDR1 and CDR2 (germline): DFQATT, SNEGSKA (reference sequence). The CDR3 DNA is TGCAGTGCTAGAGTCCCGGCTTCCTACGAGCAGTACTTC. This sequence encodes CSARVPASYEQYF.

This clonotype was counted at least ten times. The rearrangement links TRBV12-3 or TRBV12-4 to TRBJ2-2, with 11 bases that match TRBD2. J gave up 6 bases and V 4 bases, and 4 bases lay outside the gene matches. This CDR3 region has 15 residues. This chain's CDR3 is CASSSSGLAAGELFF. CDR3 DNA: TGTGCCAGCAGTTCCTCGGGACTAGCGGCCGGGGAGCTGTTTTTT.

This clonotype turned up a few times. The chain recombines TRBV20-1 with TRBJ2-3; 8 nucleotides agree with TRBD2. Trimming removed 0 bases from V and 3 bases from J; junction bases left unmatched: 5. This CDR3 is built from 15 residues. In germline, CDR1 is DFQATT, CDR2 SNEGSKA (reference sequence). The CDR3 DNA sequence: TGCAGTGCTAGAGATATGGGACTAGTAACAGATACGCAGTATTTT. Translated, it gives CSARDMGLVTDTQYF.

This clonotype was seen a few times. The chain recombines TRBV10-3 with TRBJ2-7; TRBD1 or TRBD2 may be the D gene (5 bases each). V was trimmed by 10 bases and J by 3 bases, leaving 13 bases between them. CDR3 length: 12 amino acids. Per the germline V gene, CDR1 is ENHRY and CDR2 is SYGVKD. For the CDR3, the DNA is TGTGCCACCACCGGGACCAACTACGAGCAGTACTTC. It encodes CATTGTNYEQYF.

In its sample, this clonotype was seen many times. A junction boundary mismatches the germline segment, possibly from a read error. The V call is TRBV7-7, the J call TRBJ2-1; 9 bases map to TRBD1. Germline CDR1 reads SSHAT; CDR2 reads FNYEAQ (reference sequence). This CDR3 contains 16 residues. The CDR3 nucleotides read TGTGCTAGCAGCTTGTCAACCGGGACAGGGTACAATGAGCAGTTCTTC. This encodes CASSLSTGTGYNEQFF. The full variable domain, with the rest looked up from reference TRBV7-7 and TRBJ2-1, is GAGVSQSPRYKVTKRGQDVTLRCDPISSHATLYWYQQALGQGPEFLTYFNYEAQPDKSGLPSDRFSAERPEGSISTLTIQRTEQRDSAMYRCASSLSTGTGYNEQFFGPGTRLTVL.

This clonotype appeared a few times. The chain links TRBV5-1 to TRBJ2-3, with 9 bases fitting TRBD1. CDR3 length: 16 residues. CDR1 is SGHRS, CDR2 YFSETQ, per germline. V shed 4 bases, J shed 5 bases, and the junction held 11 bases outside the gene matches. CDR3 DNA: TGCGCCAGCAGCCGTCAGACAGGGGGGGAAGAAGATACGCAGTATTTT. This gives the protein CASSRQTGGEEDTQYF.

CDR3 sequence reads: CAISESMGRQPQHF. CDR3 DNA: TGTGCCATCAGTGAGTCGATGGGCCGCCAGCCCCAGCATTTT. The chain combines TRBV10-3 with TRBJ1-5; D call uncertain. CDR3 length: 14 residues. CDR1 is ENHRY, CDR2 SYGVKD, per germline. The germline V and J ends were trimmed by 0 bases and 7 bases, with 10 bases remaining between them.

The CDR3 nucleotides read TGTGCCAGCAGCTTGCCAAAGGGGAACACTGAAGCTTTCTTT. It specifies CASSLPKGNTEAFF. The J gene is TRBJ1-1, the V gene TRBV7-9; unclear D gene. Germline CDR1 and CDR2: SEHNR and FQNEAQ (reference sequence). The CDR3 runs to 14 residues. V gave up 3 bases and J gave up 1 base, with 9 bases separating them.

The chain employs TRBV7-2 and TRBJ2-1; D ambiguous. Germline V lookup: CDR1 SGHTA, CDR2 FQGNSA. V was trimmed by 1 base and J by 0 bases, leaving 7 bases between them. The CDR3 is 15 amino acids. Here the CDR3 reads CASSLESFSYNEQFF. Here the CDR3 DNA reads TGTGCCAGCAGCTTAGAGAGCTTCTCCTACAATGAGCAGTTCTTC.

J is TRBJ2-7 and V is TRBV20-1; no reliable D call. The CDR3 runs 12 residues. Germline assignment: CDR1 DFQATT and CDR2 SNEGSKA (reference sequence). The germline V and J ends were trimmed by 3 bases and 5 bases, with 11 bases remaining between them. This chain's CDR3 is CSASPVWDEQYF. The CDR3, as DNA: TGCAGTGCTAGTCCCGTTTGGGACGAGCAGTACTTC.

The genes are TRBV7-8 and TRBJ2-7, with TRBD1 identical over 7 bases. Germline V gene data show CDR1 as SGHVS and CDR2 as FQNEAQ. V lost 7 bases and J lost 0; bases outside the gene matches: 6. The CDR3 runs to 14 residues. The DNA for the CDR3 is TGTGCCAGCATGAAGGGACAGCTCTCCTACGAGCAGTACTTC. Encoded protein: CASMKGQLSYEQYF. Full variable domain (rest looked up from reference TRBV7-8 and TRBJ2-7): GAGVSQSPRYKVAKRGQDVALRCDPISGHVSLFWYQQALGQGPEFLTYFQNEAQLDKSGLPSDRFFAERPEGSVSTLKIQRTQQEDSAVYLCASMKGQLSYEQYFGPGTRLTVT.

This clonotype was observed many times. This chain joins TRBV7-9 and TRBJ2-7; 7 nucleotides agree with TRBD2. The J segment lost 0 bases and the V segment lost 6 bases, leaving 5 bases of the junction unmatched. Germline loops: CDR1 SEHNR, CDR2 FQNEAQ (reference sequence). This CDR3 spans 14 amino acids. CDR3 DNA: TGTGCCAGCAGTTCCGGCGGGAGCTCCTACGAGCAGTACTTC. It yields the protein CASSSGGSSYEQYF.

At least ten counts were recorded for this clonotype. This rearrangement joins TRBV7-3 to TRBJ2-1; D possibly corresponds to TRBD2 (6 bases). The CDR3 covers 16 residues. The V end was cut by 2 bases, the J end by 2 bases, with 13 bases between. Germline V gives CDR1 SGHTA, CDR2 FQGTGA. The CDR3 spells CASSLDGGLPYNEQFF. DNA of the CDR3: TGTGCCAGCAGCTTAGATGGTGGACTACCCTACAATGAGCAGTTCTTC.

In nucleotides, the CDR3 is TGCGCCAGCAGCTATGGGGAACGGGAGCGGGTCCGCGAGCAGTACTTC. Translating it yields CASSYGERERVREQYF. The chain uses TRBV5-1 and TRBJ2-7; TRBD2 is a possible D gene (6 bases). Trimming pared 3 bases from V and 6 bases from J, leaving 22 bases between. The CDR3 runs 16 residues. CDR1 and CDR2 from the germline V gene are SGHRS and YFSETQ.

V is TRBV29-1 and J is TRBJ2-1; the D gene is possibly TRBD2 (6 bases). Germline loops: CDR1 SQVTM, CDR2 ANQGSEA. V was shortened by 0 bases and J by 5 bases, with 8 bases between the two germline ends. CDR3 length: 13 residues. The CDR3 DNA sequence: TGCAGCGTTGAAGATCGGAGGGACAATGAGCAGTTCTTC. Translating it yields CSVEDRRDNEQFF.

This chain links TRBV29-1 with TRBJ2-5; D possibly corresponds to TRBD2 (6 bases). V lost 3 bases and J 1 base, leaving 15 bases between the germline ends. Germline lookup yields CDR1 SQVTM and CDR2 ANQGSEA. This CDR3 has 15 residues. CDR3 bases: TGCAGCGTTGAGGTCCCGACTAGGGCCCAAGAGACCCAGTACTTC. Translation: CSVEVPTRAQETQYF.

Concerning this clonotype itself: At one end the junction does not follow the germline gene, possibly because of a read error. The chain carries TRBV6-2 or TRBV6-3 and TRBJ2-7; D not resolved. Germline V gives CDR1 MNHEY, CDR2 SVGEGT. There are 17 residues in the CDR3. This CDR3 is CASSFSQTGRLSYGQYF. The CDR3 bases are TGTGCCAGCAGTTTCTCCCAGACGGGCAGGCTTTCTTACGGGCAGTACTTC.

The rearrangement joins TRBV5-1 to TRBJ2-3; D is ambiguous. V was cut by 0 bases and J by 2 bases, with 16 bases left in between. CDR3 size: 17 residues. Germline CDR1 reads SGHRS; CDR2 reads YFSETQ. CDR3 in DNA: TGCGCCAGCAGCTTGGTCGGCCAAATGACCCCCACAGATACGCAGTATTTT. Protein product: CASSLVGQMTPTDTQYF.